This TCR beta chain stems from a study of CD8 T cells in ankylosing spondylitis. Study-wide results and limits: In synovial fluid and blood from reactive arthritis, some motif variants were previously reported. Blood of patients with ankylosing spondylitis appeared to be characterized by a TCR beta motif of eight highly homologous variants.

Germline-derived CDR1 and CDR2 are LGHNA and YNFKEQ. J was trimmed by 2 bases and V by 5 bases; bases with no gene match: 12. The CDR3 loop spans 17 amino acids. This clonotype has only a few counts. Its antigen is unknown. Making the TCR beta libraries involved quantitative 5'-RACE with molecular barcodes. TCRdb independently ran MiXCR on the 5' RACE reads; one entry per CDR3 protein. The repertoire holds 150,000 to 200,000 distinct CDR3 sequences, with around 32% as singletons. The clonotype originates from a male donor with ankylosing spondylitis. Specimen: synovial fluid, either unsorted or a sorted T cell fraction (not recorded which). The chain employs TRBV4-2 and TRBJ2-4, with 7 bases fitting TRBD2. CDR3 sequence reads: CASSGRTGGLTKNIQYF. CDR3 bases: TGTGCCAGCAGCGGACGGACGGGAGGACTAACCAAAAACATTCAGTACTTC.